The sequence of this TCR beta chain was determined in a study of blood T cell repertoires in COVID-19. Using immunoSEQ multiplex PCR, the repertoire was profiled, and TCRdb retains in-frame clones only, with some absent. The sample shows about 220,000 clones, approximately 85% of them seen only once. The V gene's germline CDR1 is SGHRS and CDR2 YFSETQ. The CDR3 is 13 amino acids. Trimming removed 0 bases from V and 8 bases from J, with 11 bases in between. The material sequenced was peripheral blood. The sequence derives from a woman aged 70 to 79 with COVID-19, enrolled during active disease. The chain is built from TRBV5-1 and TRBJ1-1; no clear D. CDR3 residues: CASSLGFEGEAFF. DNA of the CDR3: TGCGCCAGCAGCTTGGGGTTTGAGGGAGAAGCTTTCTTT.